The present T cell receptor beta chain was sequenced within a study of CD8+ T cells in alopecia areata. Documented treatment: oral pan-JAK inhibitor, 5-10 mg twice daily. Points from the study as a whole: The link between baseline CD8+ expansion and response remains uncertain with one nonresponder.

A word on this clone: Its matching antigen is unknown.

cDNA reverse transcribed from extracted RNA served as the sequencing template. The repertoire was sequenced with immunoSEQ multiplex PCR; TCRdb's copy has only in-frame clones and lacks some. The sample records about 200,000 clones, roughly three fifths being singletons. Trimming stripped 3 bases from V and 8 bases from J, with 23 bases between. The CDR3 spans 16 residues. Germline V gene data show CDR1 as SGDLS and CDR2 as YYNGEE. The sequence derives from a human donor with alopecia areata. The chain joins TRBV9 to TRBJ1-2; D is possibly TRBD1 (6 bases). The specimen comprised CD4+ T cells sorted from blood, sampled at week 4, from a patient treated with tofacitinib. This CDR3 reads CASSARLGGHGEGYTF. CDR3 DNA sequence: TGTGCCAGCAGCGCCCGCCTCGGGGGGCACGGTGAAGGCTACACCTTC.